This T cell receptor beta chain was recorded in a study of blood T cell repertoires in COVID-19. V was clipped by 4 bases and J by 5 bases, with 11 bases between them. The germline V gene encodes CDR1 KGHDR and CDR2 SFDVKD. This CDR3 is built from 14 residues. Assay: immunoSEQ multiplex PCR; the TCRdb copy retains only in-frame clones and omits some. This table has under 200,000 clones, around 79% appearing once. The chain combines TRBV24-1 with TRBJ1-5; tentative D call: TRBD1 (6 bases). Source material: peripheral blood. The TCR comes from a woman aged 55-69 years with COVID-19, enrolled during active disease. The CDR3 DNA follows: TGTGCCACCAGTGAGCAGGACAGTTATCAGCCCCAGCATTTT. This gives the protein CATSEQDSYQPQHF.